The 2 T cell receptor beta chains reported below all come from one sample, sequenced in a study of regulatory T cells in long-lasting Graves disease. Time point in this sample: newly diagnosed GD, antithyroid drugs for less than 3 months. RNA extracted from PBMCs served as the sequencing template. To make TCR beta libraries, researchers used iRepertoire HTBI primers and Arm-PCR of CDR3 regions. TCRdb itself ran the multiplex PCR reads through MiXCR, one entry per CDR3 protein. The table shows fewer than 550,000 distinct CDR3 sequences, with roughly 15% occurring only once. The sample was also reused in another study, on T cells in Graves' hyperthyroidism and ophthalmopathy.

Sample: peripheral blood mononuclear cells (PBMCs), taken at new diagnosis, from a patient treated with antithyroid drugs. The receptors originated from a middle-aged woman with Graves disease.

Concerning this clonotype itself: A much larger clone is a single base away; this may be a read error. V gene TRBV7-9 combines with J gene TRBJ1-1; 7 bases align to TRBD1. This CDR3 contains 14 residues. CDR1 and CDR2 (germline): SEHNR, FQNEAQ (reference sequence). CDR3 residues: CASSYREQGTEALF. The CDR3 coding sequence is TGTGCCAGCAGCTACAGGGAACAGGGGACTGAAGCTCTCTTT. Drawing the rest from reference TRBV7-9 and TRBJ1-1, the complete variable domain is DTGVSQNPRHKITKRGQNVTFRCDPISEHNRLYWYRQTLGQGPEFLTYFQNEAQLEKSRLLSDRFSAERPKGSFSTLEIQRTEQGDSAMYLCASSYREQGTEALFGQGTRLTVV.

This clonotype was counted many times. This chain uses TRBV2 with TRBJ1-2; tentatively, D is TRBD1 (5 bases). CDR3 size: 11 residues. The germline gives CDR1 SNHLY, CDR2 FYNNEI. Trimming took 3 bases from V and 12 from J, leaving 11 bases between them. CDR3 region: CASSETAINTF. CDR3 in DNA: TGTGCCAGCAGTGAGACAGCCATCAACACCTTC.